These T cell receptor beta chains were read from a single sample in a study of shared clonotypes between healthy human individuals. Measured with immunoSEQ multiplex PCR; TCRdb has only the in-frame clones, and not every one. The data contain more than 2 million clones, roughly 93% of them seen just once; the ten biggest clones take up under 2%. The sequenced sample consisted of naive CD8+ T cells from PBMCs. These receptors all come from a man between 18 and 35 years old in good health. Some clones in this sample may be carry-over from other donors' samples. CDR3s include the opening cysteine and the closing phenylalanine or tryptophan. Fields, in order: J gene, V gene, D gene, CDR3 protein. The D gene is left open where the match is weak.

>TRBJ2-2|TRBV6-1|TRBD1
CASSDSKQGEDTGELFF
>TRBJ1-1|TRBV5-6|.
CASSLGLRGEAFF
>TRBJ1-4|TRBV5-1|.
CASSSLARPEKLFF
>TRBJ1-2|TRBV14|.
CASSPISGPPSYGYTF
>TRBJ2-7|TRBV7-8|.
CASSLVPNEQYF
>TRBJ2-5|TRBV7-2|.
CASSFPVAALQETQYF
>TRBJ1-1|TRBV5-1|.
CASREVLNTEAFF
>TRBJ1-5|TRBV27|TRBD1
CASSLSIGDRGLQPQHF
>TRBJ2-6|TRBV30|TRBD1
CAWTGGAPGANVLTF
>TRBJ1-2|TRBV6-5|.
CASSYGVGKVDGYTF
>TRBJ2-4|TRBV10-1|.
CASSESPPQISLAKNIQYF
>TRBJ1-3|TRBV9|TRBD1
CASSPSQGAPYGSGNTIYF
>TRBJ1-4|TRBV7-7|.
CASSLALGEKLFF
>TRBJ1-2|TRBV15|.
CATSRGPKGDGYGYTF
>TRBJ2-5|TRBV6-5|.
CASSRRDIEAETQYF
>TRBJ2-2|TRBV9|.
CASSVVPDTGPTGELFF
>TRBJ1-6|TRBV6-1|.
CASSELPPLHF
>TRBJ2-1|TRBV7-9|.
CASSLFVVRDNEQFF
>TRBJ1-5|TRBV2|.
CASSEEVRGTQPQHF
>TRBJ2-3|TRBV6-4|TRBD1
CARDRDRLARDTQYF
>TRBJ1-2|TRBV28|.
CASSLLVTDYGYTF
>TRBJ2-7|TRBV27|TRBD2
CASSPLAGTHEQYF
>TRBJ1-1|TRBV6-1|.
CASSAWRSMNTEAFF
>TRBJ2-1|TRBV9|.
CASSLRSGAERSSYNEQFF
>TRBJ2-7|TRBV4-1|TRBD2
CASSLLAGYYEQYF
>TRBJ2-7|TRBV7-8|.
CASSLQGRGEQYF
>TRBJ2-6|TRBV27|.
CASSWGAGSGANVLTF
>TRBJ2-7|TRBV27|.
CASSLGRGQTTYEQYF
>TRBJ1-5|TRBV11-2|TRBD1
CASSLGAGGDQPQHF
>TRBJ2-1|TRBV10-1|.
CASSEAGSNEQFF
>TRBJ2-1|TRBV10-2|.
CASSPGTEQFF
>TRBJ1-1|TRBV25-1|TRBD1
CASRTGVAGTEAFF
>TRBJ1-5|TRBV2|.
CASSENGGSNQPQHF
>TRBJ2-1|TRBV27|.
CASSPTVEHFYNEQFF
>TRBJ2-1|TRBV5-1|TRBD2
CASSLGSGRNTYNEQFF
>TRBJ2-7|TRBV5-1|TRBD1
CASSLDGRGHEQYF
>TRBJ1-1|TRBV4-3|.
CASSQDQLGRTEAFF
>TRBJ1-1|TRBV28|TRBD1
CASRLTGYETEAFF
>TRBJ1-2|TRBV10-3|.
CAISESWTGSYGYTF
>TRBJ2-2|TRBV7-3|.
CASSASDGNTGELFF
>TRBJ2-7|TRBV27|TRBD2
CASSLGPTSGSYEQYF
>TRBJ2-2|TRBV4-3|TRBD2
CASSQEISGSSGELFF
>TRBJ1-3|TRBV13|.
CASSLGGSYSGNTIYF
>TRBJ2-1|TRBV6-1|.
CASSDGYEQFF
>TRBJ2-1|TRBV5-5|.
CASKPGRGQSYNEQFF
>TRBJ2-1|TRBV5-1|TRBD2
CASSRGLAGNNEQFF
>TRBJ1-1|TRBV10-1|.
CASSETSAAERKIAEAFF
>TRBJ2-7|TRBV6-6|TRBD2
CASSYPGRERTYEQYF
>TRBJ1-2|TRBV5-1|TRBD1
CASSLAGGVNYGYTF
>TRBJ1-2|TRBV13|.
CASSTTRFYGYTF
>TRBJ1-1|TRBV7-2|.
CASSPFEAFF
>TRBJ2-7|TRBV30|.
CAWSARDASYEQYF
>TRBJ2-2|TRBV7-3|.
CASSLLKAGELFF
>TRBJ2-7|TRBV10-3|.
CAISLSTATYEQYF
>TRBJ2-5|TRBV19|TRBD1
CASSTPGTGGPTGETQYF
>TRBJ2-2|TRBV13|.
CASSLGLREGSGELFF
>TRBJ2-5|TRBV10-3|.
CAISEPDDSRGTQYF